These T cell receptor beta chains were read from a single sample in a study of blood T cell repertoires in COVID-19. Clones were sequenced by immunoSEQ multiplex PCR, and TCRdb holds only the in-frame ones, with some missing. Among approximately 290,000 clones listed, approximately 85% were seen once. The sample was PBMCs or T cells enriched from blood (not recorded which). The receptors come from a woman aged 25-40 years who had recovered from COVID-19. The CDR3 runs from the conserved cysteine through the conserved F or W. Fields, in order: clone size, V gene, J gene, D gene, CDR3 DNA, CDR3 protein. A D gene is named only where the DNA matches it firmly. The size field is filled for only some rows; it gives once, few, many or a size class.

clone size: NA; V gene: TRBV7-2; J gene: TRBJ1-2; D gene: NA; CDR3 DNA: TGTGCCAGCAGCCCTTACAGGGAGGGTGGCTACACCTTC; CDR3 protein: CASSPYREGGYTF
clone size: few; V gene: TRBV30; J gene: TRBJ1-2; D gene: NA; CDR3 DNA: TGTGCCTGGAGCCCTTCGGATTCGAGGATCTACACCTTC; CDR3 protein: CAWSPSDSRIYTF
clone size: few; V gene: TRBV2; J gene: TRBJ2-7; D gene: NA; CDR3 DNA: TGTGCCAGCGTACGAGAGTCAGGGCTGCGCGAGCAGTACTTC; CDR3 protein: CASVRESGLREQYF
clone size: NA; V gene: TRBV7-9; J gene: TRBJ1-1; D gene: NA; CDR3 DNA: TGTGCCAGCCGCCCGGGAGAAGCTGAAGCTTTCTTT; CDR3 protein: CASRPGEAEAFF
clone size: NA; V gene: TRBV28; J gene: TRBJ1-1; D gene: NA; CDR3 DNA: TGTGCCAGCAGTTTATTCATGAACACTGAAGCTTTCTTT; CDR3 protein: CASSLFMNTEAFF
clone size: NA; V gene: TRBV27; J gene: TRBJ2-7; D gene: TRBD2; CDR3 DNA: TGTGCCAGCAGTCGCGGGTGGAGGCGGGGGGAAATCTACGAGCAGTACTTC; CDR3 protein: CASSRGWRRGEIYEQYF
clone size: NA; V gene: TRBV9; J gene: TRBJ1-3; D gene: NA; CDR3 DNA: TGTGCCAGCAGCGTAGCTACGGCTGGAAACACCATATATTTT; CDR3 protein: CASSVATAGNTIYF
clone size: NA; V gene: TRBV3-1/TRBV3-2; J gene: TRBJ1-6; D gene: TRBD1; CDR3 DNA: TGTGCCAGCAGCCAAGAGTGGGACAGGGGTTCACCCCTCCACTTT; CDR3 protein: CASSQEWDRGSPLHF
clone size: NA; V gene: TRBV18; J gene: TRBJ2-3; D gene: TRBD1; CDR3 DNA: TGTGCCAGCTCACTCACACAGGGGGTTCCAGGAGATACGCAGTATTTT; CDR3 protein: CASSLTQGVPGDTQYF
clone size: NA; V gene: TRBV5-1; J gene: TRBJ2-3; D gene: NA; CDR3 DNA: TGCGCCAGCAGCTTGGTAGTTGACACAGATACGCAGTATTTT; CDR3 protein: CASSLVVDTDTQYF
clone size: NA; V gene: TRBV27; J gene: TRBJ1-1; D gene: NA; CDR3 DNA: TGTGCCAGCAGTTTTCGACAGCAGAACACTGAAGCTTTCTTT; CDR3 protein: CASSFRQQNTEAFF
clone size: NA; V gene: TRBV3-1/TRBV3-2; J gene: TRBJ2-3; D gene: NA; CDR3 DNA: TGTGCCAGCAGCCCAAGGCGGAGAGATACGCAGTATTTT; CDR3 protein: CASSPRRRDTQYF
clone size: NA; V gene: TRBV7-8; J gene: TRBJ1-2; D gene: TRBD1; CDR3 DNA: TGTGCCGCAGGCCGGACAGGGCTTTCTGGTGGCTACACCTTC; CDR3 protein: CAAGRTGLSGGYTF
clone size: NA; V gene: TRBV9; J gene: TRBJ2-1; D gene: TRBD2; CDR3 DNA: TGTGCCAGCAGCGAGGGGACTAGCGGGAATAATTACAATGAGCAGTTCTTC; CDR3 protein: CASSEGTSGNNYNEQFF
clone size: NA; V gene: TRBV19; J gene: TRBJ2-5; D gene: NA; CDR3 DNA: TGTGCCAGTAGTATTTTACAGGGAGAGACCCAGTACTTC; CDR3 protein: CASSILQGETQYF
clone size: once; V gene: TRBV10-1; J gene: TRBJ2-5; D gene: TRBD1; CDR3 DNA: TGCGCCAGCAGCGCCGGGACAGGGGCTAAAGAGACCCAGTACTTC; CDR3 protein: CASSAGTGAKETQYF
clone size: NA; V gene: TRBV6-6; J gene: TRBJ1-2; D gene: NA; CDR3 DNA: TGTGCCAGCAGCTCCGGGACATCGGGAACGTTTTATGGCTACACCTTC; CDR3 protein: CASSSGTSGTFYGYTF
clone size: NA; V gene: TRBV10-2; J gene: TRBJ1-2; D gene: TRBD1; CDR3 DNA: TGCGCCAGCAGGCTACAGGGGGCGCCGGATGGCTACACCTTC; CDR3 protein: CASRLQGAPDGYTF
clone size: NA; V gene: TRBV27; J gene: TRBJ1-6; D gene: TRBD1; CDR3 DNA: TGTGCCAGCAGTTCTTCAGGGGGCTATTCACCCCTCCACTTT; CDR3 protein: CASSSSGGYSPLHF
clone size: NA; V gene: TRBV28; J gene: TRBJ2-3; D gene: NA; CDR3 DNA: TGTGCCAGCAGTTTTCTACCGACAGTTAGCACAGATACGCAGTATTTT; CDR3 protein: CASSFLPTVSTDTQYF
clone size: NA; V gene: TRBV14; J gene: TRBJ2-1; D gene: TRBD2; CDR3 DNA: TGTGCCAGCAGCCTCCTAGCGGGCTTCGAACAAGATAACAATGAGCAGTTCTTC; CDR3 protein: CASSLLAGFEQDNNEQFF
clone size: NA; V gene: TRBV7-8; J gene: TRBJ2-3; D gene: TRBD1; CDR3 DNA: TGTGCCAGCAGCGTTCTCCGGGACAGGGGGCGGGATACGCAGTATTTT; CDR3 protein: CASSVLRDRGRDTQYF
clone size: NA; V gene: TRBV3-1/TRBV3-2; J gene: TRBJ1-2; D gene: NA; CDR3 DNA: TGTGCCAGCACCCAAGGAGGCGGCAGGGGCGGCTATGGCTACACCTTC; CDR3 protein: CASTQGGGRGGYGYTF
clone size: NA; V gene: TRBV18; J gene: TRBJ2-7; D gene: TRBD2; CDR3 DNA: TGTGCCAGCTCACCGACGAAGACTAGCGGGGGCGGTGAGGTGGAGTACTTC; CDR3 protein: CASSPTKTSGGGEVEYF
clone size: NA; V gene: TRBV10-3; J gene: TRBJ2-7; D gene: TRBD2; CDR3 DNA: TGTGCCATCAGTGGCCCCGCCTCTAGCGGGGGGTCCTACGAGCAGTACTTC; CDR3 protein: CAISGPASSGGSYEQYF
clone size: NA; V gene: TRBV12-3/TRBV12-4; J gene: TRBJ1-2; D gene: NA; CDR3 DNA: TGTGCCAGCAGTTTAGATGTCGTCTATGGCTACACCTTC; CDR3 protein: CASSLDVVYGYTF
clone size: NA; V gene: TRBV19; J gene: TRBJ1-1; D gene: TRBD1; CDR3 DNA: TGTGCCAGTAGTATCGACAGGGGGATCACTGAAGCTTTCTTT; CDR3 protein: CASSIDRGITEAFF
clone size: NA; V gene: TRBV30; J gene: TRBJ1-2; D gene: NA; CDR3 DNA: TGTGCCTGGAGTTGGTTGGGCAGGGAGGCGTCGGACTATGGCTACACCTTC; CDR3 protein: CAWSWLGREASDYGYTF
clone size: few; V gene: TRBV6-5; J gene: TRBJ1-4; D gene: NA; CDR3 DNA: TGTGGACACCGGGAACCTCTTCCGACTAATGAAAAACTGTTTTTT; CDR3 protein: CGHREPLPTNEKLFF
clone size: NA; V gene: TRBV10-3; J gene: TRBJ1-5; D gene: NA; CDR3 DNA: TGTGCCATCAGTGAGCCGGGATCTAGCAATCAGCCCCAGCATTTT; CDR3 protein: CAISEPGSSNQPQHF
clone size: NA; V gene: TRBV5-1; J gene: TRBJ2-3; D gene: TRBD2; CDR3 DNA: TGCGCCAGCAGCTTACAAGGGGTAGCGGGGGTTTACCGCACAGATACGCAGTATTTT; CDR3 protein: CASSLQGVAGVYRTDTQYF
clone size: NA; V gene: TRBV28; J gene: TRBJ2-7; D gene: TRBD2; CDR3 DNA: TGTGCCAGCATTGGCGGGAGCTACGAGCAGTACTTC; CDR3 protein: CASIGGSYEQYF
clone size: NA; V gene: TRBV30; J gene: TRBJ2-3; D gene: TRBD2; CDR3 DNA: TGTGCCTTGGGGCTAGCGGGAGCGAGCACAGATACGCAGTATTTT; CDR3 protein: CALGLAGASTDTQYF
clone size: NA; V gene: TRBV3-1/TRBV3-2; J gene: TRBJ2-2; D gene: TRBD1; CDR3 DNA: TGTGCCAGCAGCCAACGGGACAGGGGGGACACCGGGGAGCTGTTTTTT; CDR3 protein: CASSQRDRGDTGELFF
clone size: NA; V gene: TRBV5-1; J gene: TRBJ2-3; D gene: TRBD2; CDR3 DNA: TGCGCCAGCAGCGCGCACCCGGGACTAGCGGGGGATACAGATACGCAGTATTTT; CDR3 protein: CASSAHPGLAGDTDTQYF
clone size: NA; V gene: TRBV11-2; J gene: TRBJ2-7; D gene: NA; CDR3 DNA: TGTGCCAGCAGCTCTAACAGGGCCCGCTACTCCTACGAGCAGTACTTC; CDR3 protein: CASSSNRARYSYEQYF
clone size: NA; V gene: TRBV18; J gene: TRBJ1-1; D gene: NA; CDR3 DNA: TGTGCCAGCTCTAGGGACACCCAGAACACTGAAGCTTTCTTT; CDR3 protein: CASSRDTQNTEAFF
clone size: NA; V gene: TRBV6-5; J gene: TRBJ2-7; D gene: NA; CDR3 DNA: TGTGCCAGCAGTTCGGGCGGCGGACTCTCCTACGAGCAGTACTTC; CDR3 protein: CASSSGGGLSYEQYF
clone size: NA; V gene: TRBV3-1/TRBV3-2; J gene: TRBJ2-3; D gene: NA; CDR3 DNA: TGTGCCAGCAGCCTAGGGGCGCGGATAACTTCTAGCACAGATACGCAGTATTTT; CDR3 protein: CASSLGARITSSTDTQYF
clone size: NA; V gene: TRBV5-4; J gene: TRBJ2-1; D gene: TRBD1; CDR3 DNA: TGTGCCAGCAGCTCAAGGACAGGTTCCTCCTACAATGAGCAGTTCTTC; CDR3 protein: CASSSRTGSSYNEQFF
clone size: NA; V gene: TRBV28; J gene: TRBJ1-5; D gene: NA; CDR3 DNA: TGTGCCAGCAGAGCTAGTGGGCAGCCCCAGCATTTT; CDR3 protein: CASRASGQPQHF